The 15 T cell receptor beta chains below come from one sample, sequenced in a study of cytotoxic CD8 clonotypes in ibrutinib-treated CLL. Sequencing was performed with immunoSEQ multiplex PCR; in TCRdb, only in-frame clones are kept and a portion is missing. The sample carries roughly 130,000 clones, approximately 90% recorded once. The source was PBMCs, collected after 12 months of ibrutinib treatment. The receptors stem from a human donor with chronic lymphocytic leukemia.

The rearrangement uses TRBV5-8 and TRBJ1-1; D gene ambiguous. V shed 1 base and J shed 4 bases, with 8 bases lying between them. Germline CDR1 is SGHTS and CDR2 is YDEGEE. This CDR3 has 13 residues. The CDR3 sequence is CASSLWYGTEAFF. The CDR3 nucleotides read TGTGCCAGCAGCTTGTGGTACGGCACTGAAGCTTTCTTT. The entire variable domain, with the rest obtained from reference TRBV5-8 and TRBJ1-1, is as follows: EAGVTQSPTHLIKTRGQQATLRCSPISGHTSVYWYQQALGLGLQFLLWYDEGEERNRGNFPPRFSGRQFPNYSSELNVNALELEDSALYLCASSLWYGTEAFFGQGTRLTVV.

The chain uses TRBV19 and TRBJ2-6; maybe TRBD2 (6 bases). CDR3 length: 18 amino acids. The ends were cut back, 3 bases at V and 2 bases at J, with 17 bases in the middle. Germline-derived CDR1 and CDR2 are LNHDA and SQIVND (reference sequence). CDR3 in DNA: TGTGCCAGTAGTATCACGTCCTGGTGGACTACTGGGGCCAACGTCCTGACTTTC. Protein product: CASSITSWWTTGANVLTF.

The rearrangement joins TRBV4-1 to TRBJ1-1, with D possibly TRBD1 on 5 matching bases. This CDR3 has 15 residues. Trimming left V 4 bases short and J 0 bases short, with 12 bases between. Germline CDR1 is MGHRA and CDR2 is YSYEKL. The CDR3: CASSRETAVNTEAFF. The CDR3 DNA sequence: TGCGCCAGCAGCCGAGAGACAGCTGTGAACACTGAAGCTTTCTTT.

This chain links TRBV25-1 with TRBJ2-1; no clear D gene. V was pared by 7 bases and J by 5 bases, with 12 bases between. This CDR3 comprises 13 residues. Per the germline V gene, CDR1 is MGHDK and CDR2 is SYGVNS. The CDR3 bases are TGTGCCAGCACTAGACGTTCAAACAATGAGCAGTTCTTC. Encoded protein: CASTRRSNNEQFF.

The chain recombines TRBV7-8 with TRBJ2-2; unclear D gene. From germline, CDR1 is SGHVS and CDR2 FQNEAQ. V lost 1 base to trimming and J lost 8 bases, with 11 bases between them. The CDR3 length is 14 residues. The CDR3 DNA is TGTGCCAGCAGCTTAGTGATATTGGGGGGGGAGCTGTTTTTT. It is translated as CASSLVILGGELFF.

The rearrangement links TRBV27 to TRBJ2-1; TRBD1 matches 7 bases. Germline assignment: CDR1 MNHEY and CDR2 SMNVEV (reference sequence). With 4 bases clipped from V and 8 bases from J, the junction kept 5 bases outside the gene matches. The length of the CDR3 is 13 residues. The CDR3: CASSYRGEDEQFF. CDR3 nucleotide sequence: TGTGCCAGCAGTTACAGGGGTGAGGATGAGCAGTTCTTC.

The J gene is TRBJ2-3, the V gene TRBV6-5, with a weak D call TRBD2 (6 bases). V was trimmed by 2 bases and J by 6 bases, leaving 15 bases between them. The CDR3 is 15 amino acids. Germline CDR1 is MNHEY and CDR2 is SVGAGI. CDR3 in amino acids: CASSYGSGVLDTQYF. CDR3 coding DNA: TGTGCCAGCAGTTACGGGTCGGGAGTGTTGGATACGCAGTATTTT.

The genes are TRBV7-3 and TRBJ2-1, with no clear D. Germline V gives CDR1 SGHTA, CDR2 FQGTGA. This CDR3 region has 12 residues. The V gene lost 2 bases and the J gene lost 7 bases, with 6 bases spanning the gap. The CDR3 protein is CASSLARNEQFF. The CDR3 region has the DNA TGTGCCAGCAGCTTAGCGAGGAATGAGCAGTTCTTC.

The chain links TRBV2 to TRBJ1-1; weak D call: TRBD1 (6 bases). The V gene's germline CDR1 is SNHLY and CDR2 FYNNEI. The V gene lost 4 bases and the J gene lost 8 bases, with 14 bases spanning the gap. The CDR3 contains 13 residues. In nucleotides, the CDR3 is TGTGCCAGCAGTGTTAACAGGGCCCAGGAAGCTTTCTTT. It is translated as CASSVNRAQEAFF.

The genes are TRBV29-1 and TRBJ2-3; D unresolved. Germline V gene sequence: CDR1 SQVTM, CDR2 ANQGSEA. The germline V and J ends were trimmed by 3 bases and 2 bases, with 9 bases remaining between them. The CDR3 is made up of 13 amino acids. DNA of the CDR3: TGCAGCGTTGACTCAGGATTCACAGATACGCAGTATTTT. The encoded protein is CSVDSGFTDTQYF.

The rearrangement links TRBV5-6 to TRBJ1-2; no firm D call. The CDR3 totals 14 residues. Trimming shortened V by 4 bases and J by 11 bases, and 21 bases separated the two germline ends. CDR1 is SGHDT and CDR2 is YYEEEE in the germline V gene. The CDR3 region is CASSPSRAPFRYTF. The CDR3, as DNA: TGTGCCAGCAGCCCATCCCGGGCCCCTTTTAGATACACCTTC.

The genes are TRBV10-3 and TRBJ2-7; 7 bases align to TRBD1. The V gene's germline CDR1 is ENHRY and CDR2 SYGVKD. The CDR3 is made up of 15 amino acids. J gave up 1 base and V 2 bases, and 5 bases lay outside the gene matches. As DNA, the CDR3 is TGTGCCATCAGTGAGGGACGGGACAGATCCTACGAGCAGTACTTC. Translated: CAISEGRDRSYEQYF.

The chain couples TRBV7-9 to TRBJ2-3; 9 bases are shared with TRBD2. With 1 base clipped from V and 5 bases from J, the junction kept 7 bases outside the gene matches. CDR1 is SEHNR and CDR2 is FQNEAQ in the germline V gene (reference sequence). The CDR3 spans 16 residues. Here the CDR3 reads CASSLGVQLAGDTQYF. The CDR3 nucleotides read TGTGCCAGCAGCTTAGGTGTCCAACTAGCGGGAGATACGCAGTATTTT. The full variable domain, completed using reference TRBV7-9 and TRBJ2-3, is DTGVSQNPRHKITKRGQNVTFRCDPISEHNRLYWYRQTLGQGPEFLTYFQNEAQLEKSRLLSDRFSAERPKGSFSTLEIQRTEQGDSAMYLCASSLGVQLAGDTQYFGPGTRLTVL.

The CDR3 DNA sequence: TGTGCCAGCAGCTTTTTAGATACGCAGTATTTT. Translated: CASSFLDTQYF. This chain joins TRBV7-2 and TRBJ2-3; D is unclear. CDR3 size: 11 residues. Between the trimmed V and J ends, which lost 3 bases and 5 bases, there was a span of 3 bases. Germline V gives CDR1 SGHTA, CDR2 FQGNSA. The whole variable domain, filled in from reference TRBV7-2 and TRBJ2-3, reads GAGVSQSPSNKVTEKGKDVELRCDPISGHTALYWYRQSLGQGLEFLIYFQGNSAPDKSGLPSDRFSAERTGGSVSTLTIQRTQQEDSAVYLCASSFLDTQYFGPGTRLTVL.

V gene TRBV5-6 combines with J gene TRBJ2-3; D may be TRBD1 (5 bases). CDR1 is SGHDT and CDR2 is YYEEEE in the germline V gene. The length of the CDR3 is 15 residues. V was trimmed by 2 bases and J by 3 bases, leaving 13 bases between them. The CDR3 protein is CASSLGGRVTDTQYF. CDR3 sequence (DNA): TGTGCCAGCAGCTTAGGCGGCAGGGTGACAGATACGCAGTATTTT. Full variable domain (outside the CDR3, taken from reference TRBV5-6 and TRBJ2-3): DAGVTQSPTHLIKTRGQQVTLRCSPKSGHDTVSWYQQALGQGPQFIFQYYEEEERQRGNFPDRFSGHQFPNYSSELNVNALLLGDSALYLCASSLGGRVTDTQYFGPGTRLTVL.